The 29 T cell receptor beta chains below come from one sample, sequenced in a study of T cell changes during pregnancy in multiple sclerosis. Repertoires were generated with immunoSEQ multiplex PCR, while TCRdb's copy carries only in-frame clones and drops some. The table records about 44,000 clones, 92% of them present only once. This specimen consisted of CD4+ T cells from peripheral blood mononuclear cells, obtained in the first trimester of pregnancy. These receptors were collected from a female donor with multiple sclerosis, enrolled in a pregnancy study.

The chain couples TRBV2 to TRBJ1-6; 7 bases align to TRBD1. Germline assignment: CDR1 SNHLY and CDR2 FYNNEI. The trim removed 2 bases at V and 8 bases at J, leaving 9 bases unmatched. The CDR3 is 16 amino acids. CDR3 nucleotide sequence: TGTGCCAGCAGTGAAAATTCGGGACAGCCGGATTCACCCCTCCACTTT. Translating it yields CASSENSGQPDSPLHF.

The chain links TRBV30 to TRBJ2-6; the match to TRBD1 covers 9 bases. After removal of 4 bases from V and 1 base from J, the junction contained 5 bases not matched to a gene. CDR3 size: 16 residues. Germline CDR1 is GTSNPN and CDR2 is SVGIG (reference sequence). The CDR3 loop reads CAWNGQGWSGANVLTF. The DNA of the CDR3 is TGTGCCTGGAACGGACAGGGGTGGTCTGGGGCCAACGTCCTGACTTTC.

The chain joins TRBV18 to TRBJ2-1; no firm D call. The CDR3 covers 15 residues. The V gene's germline CDR1 is KGHSH and CDR2 LQKENI. V lost 3 bases, J lost 7 bases, and 16 bases lay in between. CDR3 in amino acids: CASSPATSYNNEQFF. As DNA, the CDR3 is TGTGCCAGCTCACCCGCGACTTCTTACAATAATGAGCAGTTCTTC.

V gene TRBV7-6 combines with J gene TRBJ1-5; 11 nucleotides line up with TRBD1. The CDR3 has 17 amino acids. V lost 4 bases to trimming and J lost 2 bases; unmatched junction nucleotides: 7. Per germline, CDR1 SGHVS and CDR2 FNYEAQ. The CDR3 loop reads CASSSGTGGRGNQPQHF. CDR3 nucleotide sequence: TGTGCCAGCAGCTCCGGGACAGGGGGTCGTGGCAATCAGCCCCAGCATTTT.

V is TRBV7-8 and J is TRBJ2-7; 12 positions agree with TRBD2. The CDR3 length is 15 residues. In germline, CDR1 is SGHVS, CDR2 FQNEAQ. J gave up 5 bases and V 4 bases, and 6 bases lay outside the gene matches. The CDR3 DNA follows: TGTGCCAGCAGCTCTCAGACTAGCGGGAGCAACGAGCAGTACTTC. Translation: CASSSQTSGSNEQYF.

The chain employs TRBV28 and TRBJ2-3; 7 bases line up with TRBD1. Trimming cost V 6 bases and J 6 bases; bases outside gene matches: 12. The CDR3 extends over 15 amino acids. Germline loops: CDR1 MDHEN, CDR2 SYDVKM. The CDR3 DNA follows: TGTGCCAGCAGACTGGACAGGACCCTGAGGGATACGCAGTATTTT. Encoded protein: CASRLDRTLRDTQYF.

The chain uses TRBV29-1 and TRBJ2-7, with D possibly TRBD2 on 8 matching bases. The CDR3 is 14 amino acids. V was pared by 4 bases and J by 4 bases, with 17 bases between. In germline, CDR1 is SQVTM, CDR2 ANQGSEA. The CDR3, as DNA: TGCAGCGTTGTACCGGGAGGGGGCATATACGAGCAGTACTTC. Translated, it gives CSVVPGGGIYEQYF.

The genes are TRBV28 and TRBJ1-4; maybe TRBD1 (5 bases). The germline gives CDR1 MDHEN, CDR2 SYDVKM. The CDR3 consists of 17 residues. V was trimmed by 5 bases and J by 4 bases, leaving 20 bases between them. DNA of the CDR3: TGTGCCAGCAGTCTCCTAAATTCCGGACACTATAATGAAAAACTGTTTTTT. Its translation is CASSLLNSGHYNEKLFF.

This sequence joins TRBV4-2 and TRBJ2-7; possible D gene TRBD1, 5 bases. The germline V and J ends were trimmed by 4 bases and 2 bases, with 15 bases remaining between them. Germline V gene lookup returns CDR1 LGHNA and CDR2 YNFKEQ. This CDR3 spans 15 amino acids. The CDR3 spells CASSPTQAAAYEQYF. CDR3 bases: TGTGCCAGCAGCCCTACACAGGCGGCGGCCTACGAGCAGTACTTC.

The rearrangement uses TRBV2 and TRBJ2-3; 8 positions match TRBD2. V shed 3 bases, J shed 3 bases, and the junction held 8 bases outside the gene matches. The CDR3 is 16 residues long. CDR1 is SNHLY, CDR2 FYNNEI, per germline. CDR3 in DNA: TGTGCCAGCAGTGAGACGGCTAGCGGGCTGACAGATACGCAGTATTTT. This translates into CASSETASGLTDTQYF.

The rearrangement joins TRBV27 to TRBJ1-4, with 8 bases aligning to TRBD1. Trimming removed 3 bases from V and 8 bases from J; junction bases left unmatched: 11. This CDR3 region has 16 residues. CDR1 is MNHEY and CDR2 is SMNVEV in the germline V gene (reference sequence). CDR3 nucleotides: TGTGCCAGCAGTTTCCGCCGGACAGGGTATAACGAAAAACTGTTTTTT. This gives the protein CASSFRRTGYNEKLFF.

V and J are TRBV5-1 and TRBJ2-1, with D unclear. V was pared by 4 bases and J by 5 bases, with 4 bases between. CDR3 length: 11 residues. CDR1 and CDR2 (germline): SGHRS, YFSETQ. CDR3 coding DNA: TGCGCCAGCAGCCCGGACAATGAGCAGTTCTTC. As protein: CASSPDNEQFF. The complete variable domain, with remaining parts taken from reference TRBV5-1 and TRBJ2-1, reads KAGVTQTPRYLIKTRGQQVTLSCSPISGHRSVSWYQQTPGQGLQFLFEYFSETQRNKGNFPGRFSGRQFSNSRSEMNVSTLELGDSALYLCASSPDNEQFFGPGTRLTVL.

V and J are TRBV2 and TRBJ1-1; D is unresolved. The CDR3 covers 12 residues. Germline values: CDR1 SNHLY, CDR2 FYNNEI. V was shortened by 4 bases and J by 8 bases, with 11 bases between the two germline ends. In DNA form, the CDR3 reads TGTGCCAGCAGTGGTACGGCGGGAGAAGCTTTCTTT. Translating gives CASSGTAGEAFF.

This clone was observed a handful of times. The chain links TRBV6-5 to TRBJ2-1; 9 bases line up with TRBD1. The CDR3 runs 14 residues. Trimming took 6 bases from V and 1 from J; bases not matched to a gene: 1. The V gene's germline CDR1 is MNHEY and CDR2 SVGAGI. The CDR3, as DNA: TGTGCCAGCAGGGGGACAGGGTCCTACAATGAGCAGTTCTTC. It codes for CASRGTGSYNEQFF.

This chain joins TRBV5-1 and TRBJ1-1; D is unresolved. CDR1 and CDR2 from the germline V gene are SGHRS and YFSETQ. Trimming removed 6 bases from V and 0 bases from J, with 12 bases in between. The CDR3 is 14 residues long. CDR3 in DNA: TGCGCCAGCAATCTCGGTTCCATGAACACTGAAGCTTTCTTT. It translates to CASNLGSMNTEAFF.

The chain is built from TRBV6-5 and TRBJ2-1; D is unresolved. CDR3 length: 13 residues. Germline loops: CDR1 MNHEY, CDR2 SVGAGI. V was cut by 7 bases and J by 5 bases, with 12 bases left in between. Here the CDR3 DNA reads TGTGCCAGCACCCAACGAGGTAACAATGAGCAGTTCTTC. Translation: CASTQRGNNEQFF.

The chain is built from TRBV11-3 and TRBJ2-1; 7 bases agree with TRBD2. Germline loops: CDR1 SGHNT, CDR2 YENEEA. The CDR3 extends over 14 amino acids. Unmatched junction bases numbered 6, after V lost 5 bases and J lost 5 bases. CDR3 sequence reads: CASSPGLPNNEQFF. The CDR3 nucleotides are TGTGCCAGCAGCCCGGGACTACCAAACAATGAGCAGTTCTTC.

The rearrangement uses TRBV6-1 and TRBJ1-5; the D is unclear. Germline lookup yields CDR1 MNHNS and CDR2 SASEGT. This CDR3 comprises 14 residues. Trimming left V 6 bases short and J 1 base short, with 10 bases between. The DNA for the CDR3 is TGTGCCAGCAGGGGAGACTGGAGCAATCAGCCCCAGCATTTT. Amino acids: CASRGDWSNQPQHF.

This chain joins TRBV15 and TRBJ2-7; 9 nucleotides align to TRBD2. This CDR3 has 17 residues. Germline assignment: CDR1 LNHNV and CDR2 YYDKDF (reference sequence). V lost 1 base, J lost 7 bases, and 14 bases stayed unmatched. CDR3 sequence reads: CATSRGRTSGPFKEQYF. The CDR3 DNA reads as TGTGCCACCAGCAGAGGGAGAACTAGCGGGCCCTTTAAGGAGCAGTACTTC.

V is TRBV28 and J is TRBJ2-1; TRBD2 might be the D (5 bases). The germline gives CDR1 MDHEN, CDR2 SYDVKM. Deletions cut 1 base from V and 2 bases from J, with 9 bases between. CDR3 length: 15 amino acids. Here the CDR3 DNA reads TGTGCCAGCAGTTTATTGGCGGGTGCCTACAATGAGCAGTTCTTC. Amino acids: CASSLLAGAYNEQFF.

V gene TRBV11-2 combines with J gene TRBJ1-2; TRBD1 aligns across 8 bases. This CDR3 spans 14 amino acids. The germline V gene has CDR1 SGHAT and CDR2 FQNNGV. V lost 5 bases to trimming and J lost 6 bases; unmatched junction nucleotides: 8. Here the CDR3 reads CASSKRTGLNGYTF. The DNA of the CDR3 is TGTGCCAGCAGCAAACGGACAGGGTTGAATGGCTACACCTTC.

The gene calls are TRBV19 and TRBJ2-2; D call uncertain. V lost 3 bases, J lost 3 bases, and 11 bases lay in between. CDR1 LNHDA and CDR2 SQIVND come from the germline V gene (reference sequence). This CDR3 is built from 15 residues. CDR3 loop: CASSMSRFDTGELFF. In DNA form, the CDR3 reads TGTGCCAGTAGTATGTCCAGGTTCGACACCGGGGAGCTGTTTTTT.

The chain carries TRBV19 and TRBJ1-1; D is uncertain. Deletions cut 9 bases from V and 1 base from J, with 12 bases between. The length of the CDR3 is 13 residues. Germline V gene lookup returns CDR1 LNHDA and CDR2 SQIVND (reference sequence). The CDR3 region is CASLGPKNTEAFF. DNA for the CDR3: TGTGCCAGCCTTGGTCCTAAGAACACTGAAGCTTTCTTT.

This sequence joins TRBV11-3 and TRBJ2-2; D possibly corresponds to TRBD1 (5 bases). V shed 5 bases and J shed 7 bases, with 14 bases lying between them. The CDR3 is 14 residues long. Germline V CDR1 and CDR2: SGHNT, YENEEA. In DNA form, the CDR3 reads TGTGCCAGCAGCCCCCGGACAAGGAACGGGGAGCTGTTTTTT. This encodes CASSPRTRNGELFF.

The count of this clone is one. The chain uses TRBV6-1 and TRBJ2-7, with TRBD2 matching 7 bases. Germline CDR1 reads MNHNS; CDR2 reads SASEGT. Trimming at V came to 2 bases and at J to 6 bases, leaving 4 bases not matched to a gene. CDR3 length: 13 amino acids. CDR3 nucleotides: TGTGCCAGCAGTGAAAGTCGCGGGGGCGAGCAGTACTTC. Its translation: CASSESRGGEQYF.

This chain joins TRBV6-5 and TRBJ2-7, with D possibly being TRBD1 (6 bases). CDR3 length: 13 amino acids. Germline CDR1 is MNHEY and CDR2 is SVGAGI. The V end lost 8 bases, the J end lost 1 base, and 12 bases lay between the germline ends. The CDR3 here is CASSRTASYEQYF. The CDR3 bases are TGTGCCAGCTCCCGGACAGCATCCTACGAGCAGTACTTC.

This sequence joins TRBV4-3 and TRBJ2-7; 8 bases agree with TRBD2. The CDR3 sequence is 18 residues long. The germline CDR1 and CDR2 sequences are LGHNA and YSLEER. Trimming removed 0 bases from V and 6 bases from J; junction bases left unmatched: 16. CDR3 sequence (DNA): TGCGCCAGCAGCCAAGAAATGGGGTGTCGGGGGGGTTCGGTCGAGCAGTACTTC. Translating it yields CASSQEMGCRGGSVEQYF.

This rearrangement joins TRBV18 to TRBJ1-1; weak D call: TRBD1 (6 bases). This CDR3 spans 15 amino acids. In germline, CDR1 is KGHSH, CDR2 LQKENI. Trimming stripped 4 bases from V and 3 bases from J, with 15 bases between. CDR3 DNA sequence: TGTGCCAGCTCACACCTAGACAGGTCGTACACTGAAGCTTTCTTT. It yields the protein CASSHLDRSYTEAFF. Together with reference TRBV18 and TRBJ1-1, the CDR3 gives the full variable domain: NAGVMQNPRHLVRRRGQEARLRCSPMKGHSHVYWYRQLPEEGLKFMVYLQKENIIDESGMPKERFSAEFPKEGPSILRIQQVVRGDSAAYFCASSHLDRSYTEAFFGQGTRLTVV.

The chain has TRBV5-1 and TRBJ1-1; 11 nucleotides line up with TRBD1. J lost 3 bases, V lost 5 bases, and 9 bases had no gene match. The CDR3 spans 16 residues. The germline gives CDR1 SGHRS, CDR2 YFSETQ. As DNA, the CDR3 is TGCGCCAGCAGTTCCTGGACAGGGGGCTTGGACACTGAAGCTTTCTTT. Its protein is CASSSWTGGLDTEAFF. The full variable domain, completed using reference TRBV5-1 and TRBJ1-1, is KAGVTQTPRYLIKTRGQQVTLSCSPISGHRSVSWYQQTPGQGLQFLFEYFSETQRNKGNFPGRFSGRQFSNSRSEMNVSTLELGDSALYLCASSSWTGGLDTEAFFGQGTRLTVV.